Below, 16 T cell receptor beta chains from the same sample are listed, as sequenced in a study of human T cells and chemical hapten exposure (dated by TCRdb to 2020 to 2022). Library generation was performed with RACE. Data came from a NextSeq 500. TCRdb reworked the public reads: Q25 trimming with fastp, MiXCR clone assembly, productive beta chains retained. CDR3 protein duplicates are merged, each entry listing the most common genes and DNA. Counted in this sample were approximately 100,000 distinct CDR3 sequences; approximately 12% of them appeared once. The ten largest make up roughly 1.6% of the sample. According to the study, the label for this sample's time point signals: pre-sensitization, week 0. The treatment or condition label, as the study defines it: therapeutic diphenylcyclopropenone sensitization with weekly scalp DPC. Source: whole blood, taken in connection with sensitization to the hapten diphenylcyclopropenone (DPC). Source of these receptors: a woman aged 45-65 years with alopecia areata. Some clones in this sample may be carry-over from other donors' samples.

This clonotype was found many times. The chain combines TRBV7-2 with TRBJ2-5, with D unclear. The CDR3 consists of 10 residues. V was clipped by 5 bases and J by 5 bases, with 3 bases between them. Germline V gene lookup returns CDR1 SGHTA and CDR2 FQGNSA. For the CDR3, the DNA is TGTGCCAGCAGCCTTGAGACCCAGTACTTC. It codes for CASSLETQYF.

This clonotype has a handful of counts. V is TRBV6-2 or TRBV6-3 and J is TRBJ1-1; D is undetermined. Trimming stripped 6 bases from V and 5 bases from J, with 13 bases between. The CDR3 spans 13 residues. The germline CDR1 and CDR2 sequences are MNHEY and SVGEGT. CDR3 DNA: TGTGCCAGCAGCCTGCCTTTAGGGACTGAAGCTTTCTTT. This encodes CASSLPLGTEAFF.

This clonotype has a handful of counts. Here the CDR3 DNA reads TGTGCCAGCAGCCATACTGCAGGGGGCAATGGCTACACCTTC. Translated: CASSHTAGGNGYTF. J is TRBJ1-2 and V is TRBV11-2; 8 bases fit TRBD1. J gave up 6 bases and V 5 bases, and 8 bases lay outside the gene matches. CDR3 length equals 14 residues. CDR1 and CDR2 (germline): SGHAT, FQNNGV.

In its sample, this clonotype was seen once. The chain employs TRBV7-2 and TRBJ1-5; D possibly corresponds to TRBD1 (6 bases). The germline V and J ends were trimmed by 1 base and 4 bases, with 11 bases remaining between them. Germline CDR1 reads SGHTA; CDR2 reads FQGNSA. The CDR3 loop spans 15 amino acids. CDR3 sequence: CASSLDRASNQPQHF. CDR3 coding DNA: TGTGCCAGCAGCTTAGACAGGGCCTCAAATCAGCCCCAGCATTTT.

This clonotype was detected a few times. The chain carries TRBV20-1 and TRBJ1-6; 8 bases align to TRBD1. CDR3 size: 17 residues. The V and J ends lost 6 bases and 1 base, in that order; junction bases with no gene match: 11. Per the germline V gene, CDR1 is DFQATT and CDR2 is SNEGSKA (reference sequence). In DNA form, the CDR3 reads TGCAGTGCAACCGGGACAGGAGGAAGTTCCTATAATTCACCCCTCCACTTT. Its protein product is CSATGTGGSSYNSPLHF.

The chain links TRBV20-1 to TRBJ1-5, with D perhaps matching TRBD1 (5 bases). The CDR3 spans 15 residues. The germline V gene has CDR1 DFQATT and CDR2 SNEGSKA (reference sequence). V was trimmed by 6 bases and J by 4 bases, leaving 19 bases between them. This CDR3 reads CSAAKTASPNQPQHF. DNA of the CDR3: TGCAGTGCAGCTAAGACAGCCTCCCCTAATCAGCCCCAGCATTTT.

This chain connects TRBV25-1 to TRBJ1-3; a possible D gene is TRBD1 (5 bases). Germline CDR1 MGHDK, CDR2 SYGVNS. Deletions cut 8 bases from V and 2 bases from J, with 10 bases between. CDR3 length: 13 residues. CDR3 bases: TGTGCCAGCTGCCAGGGTGCTGGAAACACCATATATTTT. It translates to CASCQGAGNTIYF.

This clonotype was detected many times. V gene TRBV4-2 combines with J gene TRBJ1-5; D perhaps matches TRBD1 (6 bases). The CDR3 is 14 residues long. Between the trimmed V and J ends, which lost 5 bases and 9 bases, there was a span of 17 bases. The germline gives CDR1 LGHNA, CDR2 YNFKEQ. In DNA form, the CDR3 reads TGTGCCAGCAGCACAGGACAGCCCGGGGGGCCCCAGCATTTT. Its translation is CASSTGQPGGPQHF.

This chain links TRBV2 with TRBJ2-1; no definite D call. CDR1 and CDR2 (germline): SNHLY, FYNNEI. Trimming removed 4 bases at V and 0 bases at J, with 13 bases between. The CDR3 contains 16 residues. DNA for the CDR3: TGTGCCAGCAGTGTTTTTCCCGTGAGCTCCTACAATGAGCAGTTCTTC. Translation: CASSVFPVSSYNEQFF.

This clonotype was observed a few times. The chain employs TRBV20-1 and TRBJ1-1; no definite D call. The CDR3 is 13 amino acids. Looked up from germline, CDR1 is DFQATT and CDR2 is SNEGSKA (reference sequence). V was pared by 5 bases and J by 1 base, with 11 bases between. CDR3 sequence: CSAGLNENTEAFF. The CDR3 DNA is TGCAGTGCTGGCCTTAATGAGAACACTGAAGCTTTCTTT.

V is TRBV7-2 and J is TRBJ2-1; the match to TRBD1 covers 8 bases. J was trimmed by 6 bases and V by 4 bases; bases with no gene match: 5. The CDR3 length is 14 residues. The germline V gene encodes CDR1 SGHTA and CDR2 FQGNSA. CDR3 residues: CASSSGTGPNEQFF. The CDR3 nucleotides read TGTGCCAGCAGCTCCGGGACAGGACCCAATGAGCAGTTCTTC.

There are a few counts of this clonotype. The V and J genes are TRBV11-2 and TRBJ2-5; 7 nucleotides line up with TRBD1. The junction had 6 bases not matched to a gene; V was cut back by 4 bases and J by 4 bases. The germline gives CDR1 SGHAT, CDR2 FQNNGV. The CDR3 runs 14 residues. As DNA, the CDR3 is TGTGCCAGCAGCTCAGGGGGTGGTGGAGAGACCCAGTACTTC. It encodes CASSSGGGGETQYF.

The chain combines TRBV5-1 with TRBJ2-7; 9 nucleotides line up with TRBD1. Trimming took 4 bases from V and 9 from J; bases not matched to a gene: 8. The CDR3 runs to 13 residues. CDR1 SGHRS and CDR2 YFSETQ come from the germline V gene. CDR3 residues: CASSAGTGKWQYF. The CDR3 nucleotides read TGCGCCAGCAGCGCCGGGACAGGGAAATGGCAGTACTTC.

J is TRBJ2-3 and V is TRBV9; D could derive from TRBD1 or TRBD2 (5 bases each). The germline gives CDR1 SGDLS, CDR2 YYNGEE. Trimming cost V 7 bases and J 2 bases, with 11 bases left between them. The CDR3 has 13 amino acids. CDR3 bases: TGTGCCAGCGGGGACCGCTCCACAGATACGCAGTATTTT. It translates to CASGDRSTDTQYF.

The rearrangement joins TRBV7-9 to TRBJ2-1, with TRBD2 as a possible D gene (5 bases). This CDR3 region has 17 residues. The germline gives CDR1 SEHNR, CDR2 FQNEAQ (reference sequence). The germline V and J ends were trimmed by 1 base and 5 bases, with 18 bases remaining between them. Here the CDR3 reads CASSLVLGGPDDNEQFF. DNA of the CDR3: TGTGCCAGCAGCTTAGTTTTGGGCGGGCCTGACGACAATGAGCAGTTCTTC. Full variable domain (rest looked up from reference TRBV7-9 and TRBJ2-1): DTGVSQNPRHKITKRGQNVTFRCDPISEHNRLYWYRQTLGQGPEFLTYFQNEAQLEKSRLLSDRFSAERPKGSFSTLEIQRTEQGDSAMYLCASSLVLGGPDDNEQFFGPGTRLTVL.

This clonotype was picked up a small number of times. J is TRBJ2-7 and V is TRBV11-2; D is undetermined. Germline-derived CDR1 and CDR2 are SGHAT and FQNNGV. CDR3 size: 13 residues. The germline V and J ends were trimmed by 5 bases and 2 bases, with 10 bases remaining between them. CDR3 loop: CASSKPDTYEQYF. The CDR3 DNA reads TGTGCCAGCAGCAAACCAGACACCTACGAGCAGTACTTC.